This T cell receptor beta chain was captured by sequencing in a study of T cell clonotyping in hematopoietic cell transplantation. Whole-study context: Pretransplant recipient samples were taken after cytoreduction.

The sample's time point: recipient sample about 28 days before transplant, after cytoreduction. Blood collection times were about day -28 and days 30, 100, 180 posttransplant. Trimming took 7 bases from V and 11 from J; bases not matched to a gene: 9. The CDR3 sequence is 11 residues long. Looked up from germline, CDR1 is SQVTM and CDR2 is ANQGSEA. As for this clone: The antigen is not known.

The method was immunoSEQ multiplex PCR; TCRdb's version includes in-frame clones alone and lacks a portion of them. Of around 5,400 clones in the sample, 80% were seen once. Overall study results and limits: Higher Inverse Simpson Index values in graft donor and pretransplant recipient predicted broader posttransplant TCR diversity. Pathologically expanded recipient clonotypes increased progressively from day 30 to day 180 as diversity fell.

V usage is TRBV29-1 and J usage is TRBJ1-1, with 8 nucleotides matching TRBD1. This clonotype originated in a woman in her fifties or sixties with acute myeloid leukemia. Some clones in this sample may be carry-over from other donors' samples. This sample comprised peripheral blood mononuclear cells, obtained before stem cell transplant. In nucleotides, the CDR3 is TGCAGCGCATACAGGGGGACGAGGGCTTTCTTT. It yields the protein CSAYRGTRAFF.